The 25 T cell receptor beta chains in this list originate from one sample, sequenced in a study of CD8+CD57+ T cells in acquired aplastic anemia. CDR3 and TCR beta VDJ profiling relied on genomic DNA as the template. Each CDR3 protein is one row after TCRdb ran MiXCR on the reads. The sample lists under 500,000 distinct CDR3 sequences; approximately 32% were seen once. Those patients picked for sequencing had displayed CD8+CD57+ cell expansion on flow cytometry. The sequenced material came from sorted CD4+, CD8+, or CD8+CD57+ T cells (not recorded which) from PBMCs. Every receptor here comes from a human donor with aplastic anemia.

The chain links TRBV30 to TRBJ1-5, with 7 bases lining up with TRBD1. Unmatched junction bases numbered 9, after V lost 1 base and J lost 0 bases. CDR3 length: 17 residues. The V gene's germline CDR1 is GTSNPN and CDR2 SVGIG (reference sequence). Here the CDR3 DNA reads TGTGCCTGGAGTGGCCTTGGACAGGCCCGTAGCAATCAGCCCCAGCATTTT. Translated, it gives CAWSGLGQARSNQPQHF.

Here the CDR3 reads CASSRGTTSGANVLTF. The CDR3 nucleotides read TGTGCCAGCAGTCGTGGGACAACCTCTGGGGCCAACGTCCTGACTTTC. This sequence joins TRBV6-1 and TRBJ2-6, with D possibly TRBD1 on 6 matching bases. The CDR3 loop spans 16 amino acids. The V and J ends lost 5 bases and 0 bases respectively, with 11 bases between them. CDR1 and CDR2 from the germline V gene are MNHNS and SASEGT.

J is TRBJ1-5 and V is TRBV5-5; D unresolved. In germline, CDR1 is SGHKS, CDR2 YYEKEE (reference sequence). Trimming removed 3 bases from V and 2 bases from J, with 12 bases in between. The CDR3 consists of 15 residues. In nucleotides, the CDR3 is TGTGCCAGCAGCTCCAACCCCCTTGGCAATCAGCCCCAGCATTTT. Its protein is CASSSNPLGNQPQHF.

This clonotype was recorded many times. This chain links TRBV20-1 with TRBJ2-3, with 7 bases lining up with TRBD2. The germline V gene has CDR1 DFQATT and CDR2 SNEGSKA (reference sequence). CDR3 length equals 15 residues. Trimming took 6 bases from V and 0 from J; bases not matched to a gene: 9. This chain's CDR3 is CSAPTSSGSTDTQYF. The CDR3 DNA reads as TGCAGTGCGCCGACTAGCTCGGGAAGCACAGATACGCAGTATTTT.

This clonotype was observed a handful of times. The rearrangement links TRBV10-3 to TRBJ2-1; 10 bases agree with TRBD2. This CDR3 comprises 16 residues. V trimming: 2 bases; J trimming: 5 bases; junction bases outside the gene matches: 6. Germline-derived CDR1 and CDR2 are ENHRY and SYGVKD. CDR3 region: CAISEKRTSGDNEQFF. CDR3 DNA sequence: TGTGCCATCAGTGAGAAGAGGACTAGCGGAGACAATGAGCAGTTCTTC.

This clonotype has at least ten counts. V is TRBV29-1 and J is TRBJ1-1; tentative D call: TRBD1 (6 bases). Germline V CDR1 and CDR2: SQVTM, ANQGSEA. This CDR3 spans 13 amino acids. V lost 5 bases and J 1 base, leaving 11 bases between the germline ends. This CDR3 reads CSVLDRTNTEAFF. In DNA, the CDR3 is TGCAGCGTTCTCGACAGGACGAACACTGAAGCTTTCTTT. The full variable domain, its missing parts supplied by reference TRBV29-1 and TRBJ1-1, is SAVISQKPSRDICQRGTSLTIQCQVDSQVTMMFWYRQQPGQSLTLIATANQGSEATYESGFVIDKFPISRPNLTFSTLTVSNMSPEDSSIYLCSVLDRTNTEAFFGQGTRLTVV.

There are many counts of this clonotype. The rearrangement joins TRBV24-1 to TRBJ1-2, with 7 bases that match TRBD1. The CDR3 is made up of 14 amino acids. V lost 4 bases to trimming and J lost 6 bases; unmatched junction nucleotides: 7. The V gene's germline CDR1 is KGHDR and CDR2 SFDVKD. The CDR3 DNA follows: TGTGCCACCAGTGACCACGGGACAGCTCATGGCTACACCTTC. Translating gives CATSDHGTAHGYTF.

This clonotype came up once. The chain recombines TRBV7-8 with TRBJ1-2; unclear D gene. The V gene's germline CDR1 is SGHVS and CDR2 FQNEAQ. V was cut by 1 base and J by 4 bases, with 10 bases left in between. The CDR3 runs 14 residues. This CDR3 is CASSLGPVGYGYTF. CDR3 bases: TGTGCCAGCAGCTTAGGGCCGGTGGGCTATGGCTACACCTTC.

Points on this clonotype: The junction departs from the called germline gene at one end, perhaps through a read error. The chain has TRBV20-1 and TRBJ2-3, with 12 bases lining up with TRBD2. Germline loops: CDR1 DFQATT, CDR2 SNEGSKA (reference sequence). The CDR3 is made up of 18 amino acids. CDR3 amino acids: CSASQGLAGQTLTDTQYF. The DNA of the CDR3 is TGCAGTGCTAGTCAAGGACTAGCGGGGCAGACCCTCACAGATACGCAGTACTTT.

This clonotype has at least ten counts. The gene calls are TRBV2 and TRBJ2-7; D may be TRBD1 (5 bases). Germline lookup yields CDR1 SNHLY and CDR2 FYNNEI. The CDR3 runs to 14 residues. Deletions cut 4 bases from V and 5 bases from J, with 15 bases between. CDR3 loop: CASSGARDYDEQYF. DNA of the CDR3: TGTGCCAGCAGTGGGGCCAGGGATTACGACGAGCAGTACTTC.

The chain has TRBV7-9 and TRBJ2-1; unclear D gene. This CDR3 spans 12 amino acids. Germline V CDR1 and CDR2: SEHNR, FQNEAQ (reference sequence). V was cut by 5 bases and J by 3 bases, with 5 bases left in between. The CDR3 DNA follows: TGTGCCAGCAGCCCCGACTACAATGAGCAGTTCTTC. As protein: CASSPDYNEQFF.

This clonotype was counted at least ten times. V and J are TRBV7-2 and TRBJ1-2; D is possibly TRBD1 (5 bases). This CDR3 has 14 residues. Trimming shortened V by 1 base and J by 6 bases, and 12 bases separated the two germline ends. The germline V gene encodes CDR1 SGHTA and CDR2 FQGNSA. CDR3 residues: CASSLGAGYNGYTF. DNA for the CDR3: TGTGCCAGCAGCTTAGGGGCAGGGTATAATGGCTACACCTTC.

This clonotype showed up just a few times. Given a much more abundant clone one base away, this may be a read error. The V gene is TRBV10-2, the J gene TRBJ2-5; 7 nucleotides align to TRBD2. Germline lookup yields CDR1 WSHSY and CDR2 SAAADI. CDR3 length equals 14 residues. The CDR3 nucleotides read TGCGCCGGCAGTGATACTAGCGCGGAAGAGACCCAGTACTTC. Protein: CAGSDTSAEETQYF.

This clonotype appeared a few times. The chain recombines TRBV20-1 with TRBJ2-5; 8 nucleotides match TRBD2. The J segment lost 5 bases and the V segment lost 1 base, leaving 3 bases of the junction unmatched. The CDR3 covers 13 residues. Germline V gene data show CDR1 as DFQATT and CDR2 as SNEGSKA (reference sequence). CDR3 nucleotides: TGCAGTGCTAGAGTGGGACTAGAGGAGACCCAGTACTTC. It encodes CSARVGLEETQYF.

Many counts were recorded for this clonotype. V and J are TRBV10-3 and TRBJ1-1; maybe TRBD1 (5 bases). CDR3 size: 11 residues. Trimming removed 8 bases from V and 4 bases from J, with 8 bases in between. Germline V lookup: CDR1 ENHRY, CDR2 SYGVKD. CDR3 in DNA: TGTGCCATCCAGGGATTCACTGAAGCTTTCTTT. Translation gives CAIQGFTEAFF.

Remarks on this clonotype: A junction boundary mismatches the germline segment, possibly from a read error. This sequence joins TRBV5-8 and TRBJ2-1; 8 bases are shared with TRBD1. The CDR3 totals 13 residues. The germline V gene encodes CDR1 SGHTS and CDR2 YDEGEE. For the CDR3, the DNA is TGTGTCAGCAGGACCGACAGGGGCAATGAGCAGTTCTTC. It specifies CVSRTDRGNEQFF.

A few counts support this clonotype. V gene TRBV25-1 combines with J gene TRBJ1-2; 10 nucleotides agree with TRBD1. Germline V gene lookup returns CDR1 MGHDK and CDR2 SYGVNS. V lost 5 bases and J lost 4; bases outside the gene matches: 7. There are 15 residues in the CDR3. In nucleotides, the CDR3 is TGTGCCAGCAGTTTACAGGGACAGGGGACCTATGGCTACACCTTC. Translation: CASSLQGQGTYGYTF.

J is TRBJ1-4 and V is TRBV20-1; D is undetermined. CDR1 and CDR2 (germline): DFQATT, SNEGSKA (reference sequence). V was shortened by 6 bases and J by 12 bases, with 17 bases between the two germline ends. The CDR3 length is 12 residues. The DNA for the CDR3 is TGCAGTGCAACAAAACCCCTGAACGAACTGTTTTTT. Translated: CSATKPLNELFF.

The sample holds many counts of this clonotype. The chain joins TRBV19 to TRBJ1-2, with 7 bases aligning to TRBD1. The V gene's germline CDR1 is LNHDA and CDR2 SQIVND (reference sequence). The CDR3 is 15 residues long. V lost 7 bases to trimming and J lost 2 bases; unmatched junction nucleotides: 10. CDR3 nucleotide sequence: TGTGCCAGTATGTGGGACAGCCACTACAACTATGGCTACACCTTC. It yields the protein CASMWDSHYNYGYTF.

The chain has TRBV4-3 and TRBJ2-7; the match to TRBD2 covers 8 bases. Per germline, CDR1 LGHNA and CDR2 YSLEER. The CDR3 extends over 17 amino acids. The V segment lost 0 bases and the J segment 0 bases; nucleotides outside the gene matches: 7. CDR3 DNA sequence: TGCGCCAGCAGCCAAGAATATGAGCGGGGGAGCTCCTACGAGCAGTACTTC. Amino acid sequence: CASSQEYERGSSYEQYF.

CDR3 protein: CSALGTSGYNEQFF. As DNA, the CDR3 is TGCAGTGCGCTGGGGACTAGCGGATACAATGAGCAGTTCTTC. The gene calls are TRBV20-1 and TRBJ2-1, with 11 bases lining up with TRBD2. Losses at the gene ends were 6 bases for V and 4 bases for J; bases not matched to a gene: 5. Per the germline V gene, CDR1 is DFQATT and CDR2 is SNEGSKA (reference sequence). The CDR3 is 14 residues long.

The V and J genes are TRBV7-3 and TRBJ2-5; D tentatively reads TRBD1 or TRBD2 (5 bases each). CDR1 SGHTA and CDR2 FQGTGA come from the germline V gene. The CDR3 sequence is 13 residues long. V was clipped by 5 bases and J by 5 bases, with 12 bases between them. The CDR3 sequence is CASSQLGDETQYF. CDR3 sequence (DNA): TGTGCCAGCAGCCAATTGGGGGATGAGACCCAGTACTTC.

This clonotype has more than one count but fewer than ten. The gene calls are TRBV6-6 and TRBJ1-4; D gene unclear. CDR1 MNHNY and CDR2 SVGAGI come from the germline V gene (reference sequence). The V and J ends lost 2 bases and 8 bases respectively, with 3 bases between them. The CDR3 is 11 amino acids. The CDR3 sequence: CASSYLEKLFF. In nucleotides, the CDR3 is TGTGCCAGCAGTTACCTAGAAAAACTGTTTTTT.

The table lists this clonotype with many counts. CDR3: CASGGRGTASGNTIYF. CDR3 coding DNA: TGTGCCAGCGGGGGACGCGGGACGGCCTCTGGAAACACCATATATTTT. The J gene is TRBJ1-3, the V gene TRBV2; D perhaps matches TRBD1 (5 bases). Trimming removed 8 bases at V and 0 bases at J, with 17 bases between. This CDR3 spans 16 amino acids. CDR1 is SNHLY, CDR2 FYNNEI, per germline.

Points on this clonotype: A much larger clone differs from this one at a single base, so this may be a read error. V gene TRBV20-1 combines with J gene TRBJ1-2; no clear D. The CDR3 contains 13 residues. CDR1 is DFQATT, CDR2 SNEGSKA, per germline (reference sequence). The V end was cut by 3 bases, the J end by 8 bases, with 16 bases between. CDR3 loop: CSASERVSEGYTF. The DNA for the CDR3 is TGCAGTGCTAGTGAACGAGTTAGCGAGGGCTACACCTTC.